The 10 T cell receptor beta chains below all came from one sample that was sequenced in a study of cytomegalovirus exposure and HLA in healthy donors. PCR amplification relied on 60 Vbeta primers (plus 13 Jbeta primers). Profiled with immunoSEQ multiplex PCR; TCRdb holds only in-frame clones, not every one. The table lists about 69,000 clones, roughly 68% of them singletons. The sample taken for sequencing was PBMCs. The receptors stem from a woman aged 60 to 75 in good health and CMV-seropositive.

The V gene is TRBV30, the J gene TRBJ1-1; TRBD1 matches 7 bases. The CDR3 loop spans 13 amino acids. Unmatched junction bases numbered 3, after V lost 4 bases and J lost 1 base. Looked up from germline, CDR1 is GTSNPN and CDR2 is SVGIG (reference sequence). DNA for the CDR3: TGTGCCTGGACCCGGGACAGGAACACTGAAGCTTTCTTT. It is translated as CAWTRDRNTEAFF.

This clone was counted between two and nine times. The genes are TRBV6-5 and TRBJ1-6; 7 bases match TRBD1. V was clipped by 4 bases and J by 9 bases; unmatched bases: 6. The CDR3 has 14 amino acids. Per the germline V gene, CDR1 is MNHEY and CDR2 is SVGAGI. CDR3 sequence (DNA): TGTGCCAGCAGTTTCGACAGGGCGACTTCACCCCTCCACTTT. Translated: CASSFDRATSPLHF.

Here the CDR3 DNA reads TGCGCCAGCGGGACAGGGAACACCGGGGAGCTGTTTTTT. Amino acids: CASGTGNTGELFF. The gene calls are TRBV5-1 and TRBJ2-2, with 8 positions matching TRBD1. CDR3 length equals 13 residues. Trimming took 7 bases from V and 1 from J; bases not matched to a gene: 0. Germline values: CDR1 SGHRS, CDR2 YFSETQ.

This chain links TRBV7-3 with TRBJ2-1; 10 bases match TRBD2. With 4 bases clipped from V and 5 bases from J, the junction kept 8 bases outside the gene matches. The germline V gene encodes CDR1 SGHTA and CDR2 FQGTGA. The CDR3 extends over 16 amino acids. CDR3 bases: TGTGCCAGCAGCTGGAGCGGGGGGGCTATCGACAATGAGCAGTTCTTC. This encodes CASSWSGGAIDNEQFF.

This clone has a handful of counts. The gene calls are TRBV6-1 and TRBJ1-5; D is ambiguous. The CDR3 contains 17 residues. Germline V lookup: CDR1 MNHNS, CDR2 SASEGT. Trimming removed 4 bases from V and 5 bases from J, with 21 bases in between. The CDR3 loop is CASSGQVGGFTDQPQHF. The CDR3 DNA reads TGTGCCAGCAGTGGTCAGGTGGGAGGGTTTACGGATCAGCCCCAGCATTTT.

V gene TRBV5-1 combines with J gene TRBJ2-1, with 13 bases lining up with TRBD2. CDR3 length equals 15 residues. With 4 bases clipped from V and 7 bases from J, the junction kept 5 bases outside the gene matches. The germline CDR1 and CDR2 sequences are SGHRS and YFSETQ. The CDR3 bases are TGCGCCAGCAGCCGAGGACTAGCGGGAGCTAATGAGCAGTTCTTC. This sequence encodes CASSRGLAGANEQFF.

V and J are TRBV10-1 and TRBJ1-2, with TRBD1 identical over 10 bases. The V gene end was trimmed by 2 bases and the J gene end by 7 bases; junction bases not matched to a gene: 7. The CDR3 is made up of 15 amino acids. Germline V gene data show CDR1 as WNHNN and CDR2 as SYGVQD (reference sequence). This CDR3 is CASSEGTGARAGYTF. The DNA for the CDR3 is TGCGCCAGCAGTGAGGGGACAGGGGCACGAGCTGGCTACACCTTC.

The rearrangement links TRBV19 to TRBJ1-1, with no clear D. The ends were cut back, 3 bases at V and 1 base at J, with 12 bases in the middle. Per germline, CDR1 LNHDA and CDR2 SQIVND (reference sequence). The CDR3 is made up of 15 amino acids. The CDR3 loop is CASSISTAGNTEAFF. The CDR3 bases are TGTGCCAGTAGTATCTCGACGGCGGGGAACACTGAAGCTTTCTTT.

The chain uses TRBV6-5 and TRBJ2-5; perhaps TRBD2 as D (6 bases). V was cut by 2 bases and J by 5 bases, with 9 bases left in between. Per germline, CDR1 MNHEY and CDR2 SVGAGI. The CDR3 has 13 amino acids. The CDR3 is CASSYGGHETQYF. The CDR3 nucleotides are TGTGCCAGCAGTTACGGAGGGCACGAGACCCAGTACTTC.

Here the CDR3 reads CASTRGGDEQFF. Here the CDR3 DNA reads TGTGCCAGCACCAGAGGAGGGGATGAGCAGTTCTTC. J is TRBJ2-1 and V is TRBV9; D is perhaps TRBD2 (6 bases). The CDR3 totals 12 residues. CDR1 SGDLS and CDR2 YYNGEE come from the germline V gene. The V end lost 6 bases, the J end lost 8 bases, and 12 bases lay between the germline ends.